One and the same sample provided the 32 T cell receptor beta chains below, sequenced in a study of molecular identifiers for immune sequencing clone quantification. Each CDR3 protein is one row after TCRdb ran MiXCR on the PCR reads. The sample lists about 320,000 distinct CDR3 sequences; about 22% were seen once. What was sequenced was naive CD8+ T cells from blood, with Jurkat cell RNA spiked in. The sample's subset: FACS-sorted CD8+CD4-CCR7+CD45RA+ naive T cells. The receptors here all came from a human donor in good health. Some libraries in this study had Jurkat cell RNA spiked in.

This clonotype showed up just a few times. The gene calls are TRBV11-2 and TRBJ2-3; D gene unclear. V was clipped by 1 base and J by 5 bases, with 16 bases between them. The CDR3 spans 16 residues. Germline V gives CDR1 SGHAT, CDR2 FQNNGV. CDR3 coding DNA: TGTGCCAGCAGCTTAGGGTTAGTCTTGTCCCAAGATACGCAGTATTTT. Amino acid sequence: CASSLGLVLSQDTQYF.

This clonotype has more than one count but fewer than ten. This chain uses TRBV4-3 with TRBJ2-2; D may correspond to TRBD1 or TRBD2 (5 bases each). CDR3 size: 14 residues. CDR1 is LGHNA and CDR2 is YSLEER in the germline V gene. V was pared by 5 bases and J by 7 bases, with 14 bases between. CDR3 bases: TGCGCCAGCAGCGAGATAGGGGAGAACGGGGAGCTGTTTTTT. It specifies CASSEIGENGELFF.

This clonotype showed up many times. The V gene is TRBV3-1, the J gene TRBJ2-7, with 8 bases that match TRBD2. Germline CDR1 is LGHDT and CDR2 is YNNKEL (reference sequence). The CDR3 contains 17 residues. Trimming took 2 bases from V and 2 from J; bases not matched to a gene: 11. CDR3 nucleotides: TGTGCCAGCAGCCAATGGATGGGTGCTAGCGGGCCCTACGAGCAGTACTTC. Its protein is CASSQWMGASGPYEQYF.

The chain uses TRBV27 and TRBJ2-1; possible D gene TRBD2, 6 bases. V shed 3 bases and J shed 12 bases, with 18 bases lying between them. CDR1 MNHEY and CDR2 SMNVEV come from the germline V gene (reference sequence). CDR3 length: 14 amino acids. CDR3 in DNA: TGTGCCAGCAGTTTTCCGGGTGGAGGGGATGGGCAGTTCTTC. Its translation: CASSFPGGGDGQFF.

The sample holds a few counts of this clonotype. The gene calls are TRBV7-9 and TRBJ1-6, with D tentatively TRBD1 (6 bases). The CDR3 loop spans 15 amino acids. The V and J ends lost 5 bases and 8 bases respectively, with 16 bases between them. Germline V CDR1 and CDR2: SEHNR, FQNEAQ (reference sequence). CDR3 region: CASSNPGHGDSPLHF. The DNA for the CDR3 is TGTGCCAGCAGCAATCCGGGACACGGAGATTCACCCCTCCACTTT.

This clonotype was counted at least ten times. The chain employs TRBV7-2 and TRBJ1-5, with TRBD1 identical over 7 bases. CDR1 and CDR2 from the germline V gene are SGHTA and FQGNSA. The CDR3 covers 15 residues. With V trimmed by 4 bases and J by 7 bases, 10 bases remained unmatched. The CDR3 DNA follows: TGTGCCAGCAGCTCCGGACAGGTCGGAGGACAGCCCCAGCATTTT. The encoded protein is CASSSGQVGGQPQHF.

This clonotype was observed many times. The chain couples TRBV27 to TRBJ2-3; D remains ambiguous. This CDR3 is 12 amino acids long. V lost 5 bases and J lost 4, with 7 bases in between. CDR1 and CDR2 from the germline V gene are MNHEY and SMNVEV (reference sequence). The CDR3 spells CASSPRSDTQYF. DNA for the CDR3: TGTGCCAGCAGTCCAAGATCAGATACGCAGTATTTT.

This clonotype was seen at least ten times. The chain employs TRBV6-5 and TRBJ2-1; possibly TRBD2 for D (5 bases). The CDR3 contains 13 residues. V was shortened by 2 bases and J by 10 bases, with 12 bases between the two germline ends. Germline values: CDR1 MNHEY, CDR2 SVGAGI. The DNA of the CDR3 is TGTGCCAGCAGTTACGCAGACGGGGTCGAGCAGTTCTTC. This translates into CASSYADGVEQFF.

In the case of this clonotype: At one boundary the junction diverges from the germline segment, which might be a read error. V gene TRBV11-2 combines with J gene TRBJ2-1; 12 bases map to TRBD2. The CDR3 totals 17 residues. Germline V gene sequence: CDR1 SGHAT, CDR2 FQNNGV. The CDR3 nucleotides are TGTGCCAGCAGCTCCCGACTAGCGGGGGTGAACTACAGTGAGCAGTTCTTC. Translation gives CASSSRLAGVNYSEQFF.

This clonotype turned up a few times. The chain carries TRBV7-9 and TRBJ2-7; TRBD2 matches at 9 bases. The CDR3 spans 16 residues. Germline V gene sequence: CDR1 SEHNR, CDR2 FQNEAQ (reference sequence). Germline trimming cut 4 bases from V and 0 bases from J; bases unmatched to any gene: 7. CDR3 residues: CASSSPSGDSSYEQYF. CDR3 in DNA: TGTGCCAGCAGCTCCCCTAGCGGGGACAGCTCCTACGAGCAGTACTTC.

This chain connects TRBV5-1 to TRBJ2-7, with D tentatively TRBD1 (6 bases). The CDR3 runs 14 residues. From germline, CDR1 is SGHRS and CDR2 YFSETQ. V was clipped by 0 bases and J by 2 bases, with 9 bases between them. The CDR3 DNA sequence: TGCGCCAGCAGCTTGGCTACAGGGCCCTACGAGCAGTACTTC. It codes for CASSLATGPYEQYF.

This clonotype was recorded at least ten times. This chain joins TRBV6-2 or TRBV6-3 and TRBJ2-7; D is unclear. V lost 5 bases to trimming and J lost 2 bases, with 10 bases between them. CDR3 size: 13 residues. The germline CDR1 and CDR2 sequences are MNHEY and SVGEGT. The chain's CDR3 is CASSTASTYEQYF. CDR3 nucleotide sequence: TGTGCCAGCAGTACCGCCTCAACCTACGAGCAGTACTTC.

Here the CDR3 reads CASSSGLSGVREQFF. The CDR3 DNA reads as TGTGCCAGCAGCTCTGGTTTATCGGGGGTGAGAGAGCAGTTCTTC. The rearrangement joins TRBV7-9 to TRBJ2-1; tentatively, D is TRBD2 (6 bases). This CDR3 has 15 amino acids. Between the trimmed V and J ends, which lost 4 bases and 10 bases, there was a span of 20 bases. Germline assignment: CDR1 SEHNR and CDR2 FQNEAQ (reference sequence). The whole variable domain, filled in from reference TRBV7-9 and TRBJ2-1, reads DTGVSQNPRHKITKRGQNVTFRCDPISEHNRLYWYRQTLGQGPEFLTYFQNEAQLEKSRLLSDRFSAERPKGSFSTLEIQRTEQGDSAMYLCASSSGLSGVREQFFGPGTRLTVL.

This clonotype was counted at least ten times. This sequence joins TRBV13 and TRBJ2-7; D unresolved. This CDR3 is 12 amino acids long. V gave up 5 bases and J gave up 6 bases, with 11 bases separating them. Germline V gene sequence: CDR1 PRHDT, CDR2 FYEKMQ (reference sequence). In nucleotides, the CDR3 is TGTGCCAGCAGCCTTAGGTCCCCCGAGCAGTACTTC. It specifies CASSLRSPEQYF.

This clonotype showed up just a few times. Since no conserved phenylalanine or tryptophan closes the CDR3, a read error is the likely cause. The DNA is left out, because the CDR3 cannot be placed on it with certainty; the CDR3 is given as TCRdb lists it. V is TRBV1 and J is TRBJ2-7; the D call TRBD2 from the table was never checked on the DNA. TRBV1 is flagged as a pseudogene. Including both end residues, the CDR3 is 15 amino acids long. The CDR3 spells CTSSKPGPITPFWYS.

The V call is TRBV16, the J call TRBJ1-2, with 7 bases aligning to TRBD1. Per germline, CDR1 KGHSY and CDR2 FQNENV. J lost 10 bases, V lost 1 base, and 3 bases had no gene match. This CDR3 contains 12 residues. The CDR3 sequence: CASSQWGQFYTF. The CDR3 nucleotides read TGTGCCAGCAGCCAATGGGGACAGTTCTACACCTTC.

The CDR3 bases are TGCGCCAGCAGCCATGCTAGCGGGGGGGAATACTACGAGCAGTACTTC. It is translated as CASSHASGGEYYEQYF. This chain connects TRBV4-1 to TRBJ2-7; 12 bases fit TRBD2. The junction had 6 bases not matched to a gene; V was cut back by 3 bases and J by 3 bases. The CDR3 has 16 amino acids. The germline V gene encodes CDR1 MGHRA and CDR2 YSYEKL.

There are a few counts of this clonotype. The V gene is TRBV6-5, the J gene TRBJ1-2; TRBD1 is a possible D gene (5 bases). This CDR3 region has 14 residues. Germline V gene data show CDR1 as MNHEY and CDR2 as SVGAGI. V lost 0 bases and J 6 bases, leaving 11 bases between the germline ends. For the CDR3, the DNA is TGTGCCAGCAGTTACTCAAGGGGAGGAAATGGCTACACCTTC. Protein product: CASSYSRGGNGYTF.

This clonotype appeared many times. The chain carries TRBV11-2 and TRBJ2-7; D not resolved. Trimming left V 5 bases short and J 3 bases short, with 8 bases between. Germline assignment: CDR1 SGHAT and CDR2 FQNNGV. The CDR3 extends over 12 amino acids. DNA for the CDR3: TGTGCCAGCAGCCTTAGCCTCTACGAGCAGTACTTC. Amino acid sequence: CASSLSLYEQYF.

The chain uses TRBV4-1 and TRBJ2-3; D uncertain. Per the germline V gene, CDR1 is MGHRA and CDR2 is YSYEKL. The CDR3 contains 13 residues. V was trimmed by 4 bases and J by 5 bases, leaving 10 bases between them. The CDR3, as DNA: TGCGCCAGCAGCCCTAGTCCGGGAGATACGCAGTATTTT. Protein product: CASSPSPGDTQYF.

The CDR3 protein is CASSPSWQGRSYEQYF. For the CDR3, the DNA is TGTGCCAGCAGTCCCAGTTGGCAGGGCCGCTCCTACGAGCAGTACTTC. The chain couples TRBV27 to TRBJ2-7; tentatively, D is TRBD1 (5 bases). From germline, CDR1 is MNHEY and CDR2 SMNVEV (reference sequence). V was shortened by 5 bases and J by 0 bases, with 17 bases between the two germline ends. The length of the CDR3 is 16 residues.

This clonotype was seen ten or more times. The rearrangement joins TRBV4-3 to TRBJ2-7, with 10 nucleotides matching TRBD2. With V trimmed by 0 bases and J by 4 bases, 3 bases remained unmatched. In germline, CDR1 is LGHNA, CDR2 YSLEER. The CDR3 is made up of 15 amino acids. The CDR3 coding sequence is TGCGCCAGCAGCCAAGATTGGACTAGCGGATACGAGCAGTACTTC. It translates to CASSQDWTSGYEQYF.

The chain uses TRBV10-3 and TRBJ1-1, with D possibly TRBD1 on 6 matching bases. V dropped 6 bases and J dropped 0 bases, with 23 bases sitting between them. This CDR3 is built from 18 residues. Germline CDR1 reads ENHRY; CDR2 reads SYGVKD. CDR3 amino acids: CAISVFWGRGLMNTEAFF. Here the CDR3 DNA reads TGTGCCATCAGCGTCTTTTGGGGCCGGGGGCTTATGAACACTGAAGCTTTCTTT.

This clonotype was detected many times. This chain joins TRBV28 and TRBJ2-5, with 10 bases aligning to TRBD1. Trimming at V came to 3 bases and at J to 5 bases, leaving 6 bases not matched to a gene. Germline V gene lookup returns CDR1 MDHEN and CDR2 SYDVKM. The CDR3 is 15 amino acids. The CDR3 DNA follows: TGTGCCAGCAGTTTCATCATGGACAGGGGGGAGACCCAGTACTTC. It is translated as CASSFIMDRGETQYF.

In this sample, this clonotype turned up many times. The rearrangement joins TRBV7-2 to TRBJ2-1; D is perhaps TRBD1 or TRBD2 (5 bases each). V lost 7 bases and J lost 9, with 16 bases in between. This CDR3 spans 13 amino acids. Germline V lookup: CDR1 SGHTA, CDR2 FQGNSA. CDR3 sequence reads: CASTRGSRGEQFF. CDR3 DNA: TGTGCCAGCACCCGAGGGTCGAGGGGTGAGCAGTTCTTC.

This clonotype was picked up a small number of times. The rearrangement joins TRBV19 to TRBJ2-3; D call uncertain. V was clipped by 3 bases and J by 4 bases, with 11 bases between them. Germline V gives CDR1 LNHDA, CDR2 SQIVND (reference sequence). This CDR3 comprises 14 residues. CDR3 amino acids: CASSMLDESDTQYF. CDR3 nucleotide sequence: TGTGCCAGTAGTATGTTAGACGAATCAGATACGCAGTATTTT.

There are many counts of this clonotype. V usage is TRBV19 and J usage is TRBJ2-7, with D unresolved. The CDR3 has 13 residues. The germline V and J ends were trimmed by 7 bases and 5 bases, with 15 bases remaining between them. Per the germline V gene, CDR1 is LNHDA and CDR2 is SQIVND (reference sequence). CDR3 bases: TGTGCCAGTAAAAGCCGCGGTCGGGACGAGCAGTACTTC. It codes for CASKSRGRDEQYF.

Many counts were recorded for this clonotype. The genes are TRBV7-2 and TRBJ2-7; D is unclear. CDR1 and CDR2 from the germline V gene are SGHTA and FQGNSA. This CDR3 region has 13 residues. V was shortened by 5 bases and J by 6 bases, with 14 bases between the two germline ends. The CDR3 bases are TGTGCCAGCAGCACAATCTCAGACGGCGAGCAGTACTTC. The encoded protein is CASSTISDGEQYF.

This clonotype was recorded at least ten times. The chain's CDR3 is CASSSSSGPSYEQYF. The DNA of the CDR3 is TGTGCCAGCAGCTCATCTAGCGGCCCTTCCTACGAGCAGTACTTC. This chain uses TRBV7-9 with TRBJ2-7, with 7 bases lining up with TRBD2. This CDR3 has 15 residues. Looked up from germline, CDR1 is SEHNR and CDR2 is FQNEAQ (reference sequence). J lost 1 base, V lost 4 bases, and 7 bases had no gene match.

This clonotype occurred many times. V usage is TRBV19 and J usage is TRBJ2-7; a weak D match, TRBD2 (6 bases). Looked up from germline, CDR1 is LNHDA and CDR2 is SQIVND (reference sequence). The V and J ends lost 3 bases and 0 bases respectively, with 9 bases between them. There are 14 residues in the CDR3. The DNA for the CDR3 is TGTGCCAGTAGTATCGGAGGGGCCTCCTACGAGCAGTACTTC. It codes for CASSIGGASYEQYF.

This clonotype was recorded at least ten times. The chain recombines TRBV5-1 with TRBJ2-3; D not certain. Germline assignment: CDR1 SGHRS and CDR2 YFSETQ. The CDR3 sequence is 15 residues long. V was cut by 0 bases and J by 3 bases, with 11 bases left in between. Written as DNA, the CDR3 is TGCGCCAGCAGCTTGGTACCGGATACAACAGATACGCAGTATTTT. It is translated as CASSLVPDTTDTQYF. Based on the CDR3 plus reference TRBV5-1 and TRBJ2-3, the full variable domain is KAGVTQTPRYLIKTRGQQVTLSCSPISGHRSVSWYQQTPGQGLQFLFEYFSETQRNKGNFPGRFSGRQFSNSRSEMNVSTLELGDSALYLCASSLVPDTTDTQYFGPGTRLTVL.

Of note for this clonotype: A much larger clone lies one base from this, so it may be a read error. The rearrangement links TRBV9 to TRBJ2-3, with 7 bases that match TRBD2. Germline V gene data show CDR1 as SGDLS and CDR2 as YYNGEE. The CDR3 consists of 16 residues. V dropped 0 bases and J dropped 6; count of bases not matched to a gene: 10. The CDR3 sequence is CASSVDPGSGLDTQYF. CDR3 nucleotides: TGTGCCAGCAGCGTAGACCCTGGTAGCGGGCTGGATACGCAGTATTTT.